The present T cell receptor beta chain was sequenced within a study of cytomegalovirus exposure and HLA in healthy donors. Study-level information: Of 300 to 500 genotyped donors, 80% to 85% grouped in the Caucasian-associated ancestry cluster. Whole-study results and caveats: The classifier, whose performance was assessed in both the original and validation cohorts, reportedly diagnosed cytomegalovirus status with high specificity and sensitivity. V- and J-gene trimming of TCR beta was linked (in a later analysis) to a missense DCLRE1C variant.

There are 14 residues in the CDR3. V was shortened by 2 bases and J by 1 base, with 6 bases between the two germline ends. The germline V gene encodes CDR1 SGHTA and CDR2 FQGTGA. Likely unrecorded immune exposures existed in these nominally healthy donors. PCR employed 60 Vbeta and 13 Jbeta primers. Some clones are missing from TCRdb's copy, which holds only in-frame ones; the method was immunoSEQ multiplex PCR. The data contain 200,000 to 250,000 clones, 76% of them seen just once; the ten biggest clones take up 0.6% to 0.65%. Of note for this clone: Its specificity is unknown.

Sequenced sample: PBMCs. V gene TRBV7-3 combines with J gene TRBJ2-1; D is possibly TRBD2 (5 bases). This receptor was obtained from a young man in good health and CMV-seronegative. The CDR3 DNA sequence: TGTGCCAGCAGCTTACGGGGTTCCTACAATGAGCAGTTCTTC. It translates to CASSLRGSYNEQFF.